This T cell receptor (beta chain) was obtained from a study of OX40 agonist ivuxolimab in advanced cancers. For the study at large: Partial responses, seen in three patients, involved one hepatocellular carcinoma and two cutaneous melanomas.

Some clones are missing from TCRdb's copy, which holds only in-frame ones; the method was immunoSEQ multiplex PCR. The sample holds 55,000 to 65,000 clones, about 90% seen once. The study, taken as a whole, reports: At 0.1-3.0 mg/kg, partial responders had clonal expansion among the lowest observed.

The germline CDR1 and CDR2 sequences are SQVTM and ANQGSEA. CDR3 size: 14 residues. V dropped 7 bases and J dropped 7; count of bases not matched to a gene: 6. For this clone: The antigen remains unidentified.

The chain uses TRBV29-1 and TRBJ2-1; 14 bases match TRBD2. The input for sequencing was CD4+ or CD8+ T cells sorted from blood, taken in a trial of the OX40 agonist ivuxolimab. This clonotype was obtained from an adult with an advanced solid tumor such as melanoma, head and neck, liver or kidney cancer. Here the CDR3 reads CSAGTSGSWNEQFF. CDR3 bases: TGCAGCGCCGGGACTAGCGGGAGTTGGAATGAGCAGTTCTTC.